Reported below is one T cell receptor beta chain. No antigen is known for it. The PCR ran on 60 Vbeta and 13 Jbeta primers. In the original analysis: The count from a later analysis was 79 million or so unique TCR beta chains, 9 million to 12 million of them shared. The data were produced by immunoSEQ multiplex PCR, yet TCRdb's version contains in-frame clones alone and is incomplete. V and J calls and clone size follow that table, whereas D and trimming were derived from the DNA. Of 150,000 to 200,000 clones in the sample, 65% to 70% were seen once. This record comes from a study of cytomegalovirus exposure and HLA in healthy donors. Study-wide results and caveats: The majority of CMV-associated TCR beta chains were reported as apparently HLA-restricted in a later analysis. In a later analysis, donors in an Asian-associated ancestry cluster reportedly had fewer N-insertions in productive TCRs than the cohort mean. Some V segments (TRBV6-2 and TRBV6-3 among them) were excluded as indistinguishable.

There are 17 residues in the CDR3. The V and J ends lost 2 bases and 3 bases, in that order; junction bases with no gene match: 7. The germline gives CDR1 SGHRS, CDR2 YFSETQ. The receptor was isolated from a woman aged 18 to 35 in good health and CMV-seropositive. The chain carries TRBV5-1 and TRBJ2-1; 11 nucleotides match TRBD2. Sequencing input: PBMCs. The CDR3 sequence: CASSLTGTSGYYNEQFF. CDR3 coding DNA: TGCGCCAGCAGCTTAACCGGGACTAGCGGATACTACAATGAGCAGTTCTTC. Combining the CDR3 with reference TRBV5-1 and TRBJ2-1 gives the whole variable domain KAGVTQTPRYLIKTRGQQVTLSCSPISGHRSVSWYQQTPGQGLQFLFEYFSETQRNKGNFPGRFSGRQFSNSRSEMNVSTLELGDSALYLCASSLTGTSGYYNEQFFGPGTRLTVL.